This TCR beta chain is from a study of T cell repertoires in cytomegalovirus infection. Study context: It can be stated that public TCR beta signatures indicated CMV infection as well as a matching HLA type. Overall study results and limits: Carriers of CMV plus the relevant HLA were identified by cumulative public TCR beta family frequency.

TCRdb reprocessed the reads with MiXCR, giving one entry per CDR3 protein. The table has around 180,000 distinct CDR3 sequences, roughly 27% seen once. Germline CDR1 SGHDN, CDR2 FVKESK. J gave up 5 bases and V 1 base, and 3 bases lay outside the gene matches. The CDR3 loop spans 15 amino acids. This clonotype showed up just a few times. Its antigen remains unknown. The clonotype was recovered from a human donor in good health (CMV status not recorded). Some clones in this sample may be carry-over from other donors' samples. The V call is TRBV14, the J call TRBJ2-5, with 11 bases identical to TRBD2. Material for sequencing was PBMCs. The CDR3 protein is CASSQALAGGETQYF. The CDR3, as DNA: TGTGCCAGCAGCCAAGCTCTAGCGGGGGGTGAGACCCAGTACTTC.